This entry lists 21 T cell receptor beta chains sequenced from one sample in a study of cytomegalovirus exposure and HLA in healthy donors. PCR employed 60 Vbeta and 13 Jbeta primers. Profiled with immunoSEQ multiplex PCR; TCRdb holds only in-frame clones, not every one. Of approximately 140,000 clones listed, roughly 77% are singletons. The source material was PBMCs. These receptors were taken from a female donor in good health and CMV-seronegative.

V is TRBV5-4 and J is TRBJ2-7; a weak D match, TRBD2 (5 bases). The CDR3 has 12 residues. V was trimmed by 4 bases and J by 2 bases, leaving 7 bases between them. Germline values: CDR1 SGHNT, CDR2 YYREEE (reference sequence). The CDR3 DNA follows: TGTGCCAGCAGCGCCGGGGCCTACGAGCAGTACTTC. Translated: CASSAGAYEQYF. Supplemented by reference TRBV5-4 and TRBJ2-7, the full variable domain reads ETGVTQSPTHLIKTRGQQVTLRCSSQSGHNTVSWYQQALGQGPQFIFQYYREEENGRGNFPPRFSGLQFPNYSSELNVNALELDDSALYLCASSAGAYEQYFGPGTRLTVT.

CDR3 nucleotide sequence: TGTGCCACCAGTGTAACCCTTAGCGGGAGCTACAATGAGCAGTTCTTC. Its protein product is CATSVTLSGSYNEQFF. This chain links TRBV15 with TRBJ2-1; TRBD2 matches 9 bases. The trim removed 6 bases at V and 3 bases at J, leaving 9 bases unmatched. In germline, CDR1 is LNHNV, CDR2 YYDKDF (reference sequence). CDR3 size: 16 residues.

The J gene is TRBJ2-3, the V gene TRBV19, with D unclear. There are 13 residues in the CDR3. CDR1 and CDR2 from the germline V gene are LNHDA and SQIVND (reference sequence). The germline V and J ends were trimmed by 7 bases and 1 base, with 9 bases remaining between them. The DNA of the CDR3 is TGTGCCAGTACCTGGGCTGGCACAGATACGCAGTATTTT. The encoded protein is CASTWAGTDTQYF.

This clone was observed once. The chain couples TRBV5-4 to TRBJ1-4, with TRBD1 identical over 10 bases. V was clipped by 3 bases and J by 7 bases; unmatched bases: 6. The CDR3 runs 15 residues. Germline-derived CDR1 and CDR2 are SGHNT and YYREEE (reference sequence). CDR3 bases: TGTGCCAGCAGCTCGGTCGGACAGGGGGGTGAAAAACTGTTTTTT. It is translated as CASSSVGQGGEKLFF. Drawing the rest from reference TRBV5-4 and TRBJ1-4, the complete variable domain is ETGVTQSPTHLIKTRGQQVTLRCSSQSGHNTVSWYQQALGQGPQFIFQYYREEENGRGNFPPRFSGLQFPNYSSELNVNALELDDSALYLCASSSVGQGGEKLFFGSGTQLSVL.

The chain employs TRBV6-5 and TRBJ1-1; 7 nucleotides line up with TRBD1. The CDR3 runs 12 residues. V shed 5 bases and J 4 bases; nucleotides not matched to a gene: 1. Germline V gives CDR1 MNHEY, CDR2 SVGAGI. The CDR3 nucleotides read TGTGCCAGCAGTCGACAGGGCACTGAAGCTTTCTTT. It codes for CASSRQGTEAFF.

The V call is TRBV18, the J call TRBJ1-4; D unresolved. The germline gives CDR1 KGHSH, CDR2 LQKENI. The CDR3 runs to 15 residues. Trimming shortened V by 6 bases and J by 6 bases, and 17 bases separated the two germline ends. CDR3: CASSDNQALHEKLFF. The CDR3 nucleotides read TGTGCCAGCTCCGACAACCAAGCCCTGCATGAAAAACTGTTTTTT.

The chain recombines TRBV30 with TRBJ2-1; D ambiguous. Trimming took off 4 bases at V and 6 bases at J, with 13 bases between the two ends. The CDR3 has 13 residues. Germline CDR1 reads GTSNPN; CDR2 reads SVGIG (reference sequence). The CDR3: CAWTPWASNEQFF. CDR3 DNA: TGTGCCTGGACCCCGTGGGCTTCCAATGAGCAGTTCTTC.

This chain uses TRBV9 with TRBJ2-7, with TRBD1 matching 10 bases. Germline V gene sequence: CDR1 SGDLS, CDR2 YYNGEE. The CDR3 loop spans 15 amino acids. The junction had 7 bases not matched to a gene; V was cut back by 2 bases and J by 5 bases. CDR3 sequence reads: CASSVRTGGRDEQYF. In nucleotides, the CDR3 is TGTGCCAGCAGCGTTAGGACAGGGGGTCGCGACGAGCAGTACTTC.

V is TRBV9 and J is TRBJ2-1, with TRBD2 matching over 10 bases. Germline V lookup: CDR1 SGDLS, CDR2 YYNGEE. The CDR3 length is 18 residues. J lost 0 bases, V lost 0 bases, and 6 bases had no gene match. The CDR3: CASSVVAGGGASYNEQFF. The DNA for the CDR3 is TGTGCCAGCAGCGTAGTAGCGGGAGGAGGGGCCTCCTACAATGAGCAGTTCTTC.

This clone was recorded a few times. This chain joins TRBV5-6 and TRBJ1-1, with TRBD1 as a possible D gene (6 bases). Germline V gene sequence: CDR1 SGHDT, CDR2 YYEEEE. With 5 bases removed from V and 6 bases from J, the gap between germline ends came to 11 bases. The CDR3 consists of 12 residues. As DNA, the CDR3 is TGTGCCAGCAGGCTTGGGGGCTCTGAAGCTTTCTTT. Amino acid sequence: CASRLGGSEAFF.

The chain combines TRBV27 with TRBJ2-1, with TRBD1 identical over 7 bases. V was clipped by 3 bases and J by 4 bases; unmatched bases: 3. CDR1 is MNHEY, CDR2 SMNVEV, per germline (reference sequence). The CDR3 is 14 amino acids. DNA of the CDR3: TGTGCCAGCAGTTTGACAGGGTCTTACAATGAGCAGTTCTTC. Translation gives CASSLTGSYNEQFF.

The chain joins TRBV27 to TRBJ1-5, with 9 bases that match TRBD1. CDR1 MNHEY and CDR2 SMNVEV come from the germline V gene (reference sequence). The CDR3 loop spans 18 amino acids. The V segment lost 5 bases and the J segment 6 bases; nucleotides outside the gene matches: 17. CDR3 sequence: CASSPAQGGQGPFQPQHF. Written as DNA, the CDR3 is TGTGCCAGCAGTCCAGCCCAAGGGGGACAGGGCCCATTTCAGCCCCAGCATTTT.

This chain links TRBV7-6 with TRBJ2-1; 14 nucleotides align to TRBD2. Looked up from germline, CDR1 is SGHVS and CDR2 is FNYEAQ. CDR3 length: 17 amino acids. V shed 7 bases and J 7 bases; nucleotides not matched to a gene: 12. The CDR3: CASTHRPRTSGRNEQFF. Written as DNA, the CDR3 is TGTGCCAGCACTCATCGTCCCAGGACTAGCGGGAGGAATGAGCAGTTCTTC.

This clone was seen a few times. The chain is built from TRBV4-3 and TRBJ2-3; 8 bases are a match to TRBD2. V shed 5 bases and J 1 base; nucleotides not matched to a gene: 5. Per germline, CDR1 LGHNA and CDR2 YSLEER. This CDR3 spans 15 amino acids. For the CDR3, the DNA is TGCGCCAGCAGCGTTTCCGGGGGGGGCACAGATACGCAGTATTTT. It encodes CASSVSGGGTDTQYF.

This clone was picked up one time. The V call is TRBV14, the J call TRBJ1-2; no firm D call. Germline-derived CDR1 and CDR2 are SGHDN and FVKESK. The V end was cut by 4 bases, the J end by 3 bases, with 9 bases between. The CDR3 runs 13 residues. The CDR3 DNA reads as TGTGCCAGCAGCCCACCCAGCGACTATGGCTACACCTTC. Translating it yields CASSPPSDYGYTF. Filled out from reference TRBV14 and TRBJ1-2, the complete variable domain reads EAGVTQFPSHSVIEKGQTVTLRCDPISGHDNLYWYRRVMGKEIKFLLHFVKESKQDESGMPNNRFLAERTGGTYSTLKVQPAELEDSGVYFCASSPPSDYGYTFGSGTRLTVV.

The chain carries TRBV11-3 and TRBJ2-7; the match to TRBD1 covers 11 bases. In germline, CDR1 is SGHNT, CDR2 YENEEA. The J segment lost 3 bases and the V segment lost 5 bases, leaving 6 bases of the junction unmatched. This CDR3 has 15 amino acids. The CDR3 loop reads CASSLLGTGGYEQYF. DNA for the CDR3: TGTGCCAGCAGCCTTCTAGGGACAGGGGGCTACGAGCAGTACTTC.

The CDR3 bases are TGTGCCAGCAGCTTATATGAGGATACTGAAGCTTTCTTT. It translates to CASSLYEDTEAFF. The J gene is TRBJ1-1, the V gene TRBV7-3, with D hard to call. Trimming removed 2 bases from V and 5 bases from J, with 9 bases in between. The CDR3 consists of 13 residues. CDR1 SGHTA and CDR2 FQGTGA come from the germline V gene.

This clone was counted at least ten times. This chain connects TRBV7-9 to TRBJ1-1, with D unclear. Trimming pared 3 bases from V and 0 bases from J, leaving 5 bases between. Germline loops: CDR1 SEHNR, CDR2 FQNEAQ (reference sequence). The CDR3 extends over 13 amino acids. The CDR3 sequence: CASSFSMNTEAFF. For the CDR3, the DNA is TGTGCCAGCAGCTTTTCAATGAACACTGAAGCTTTCTTT.

The gene calls are TRBV29-1 and TRBJ2-3; 11 bases fit TRBD2. The ends lost 0 bases at V and 2 bases at J; junction bases unmatched: 7. CDR3 length: 17 residues. Germline CDR1 is SQVTM and CDR2 is ANQGSEA. CDR3: CSVEDLRTSGYTDTQYF. The CDR3 coding sequence is TGCAGCGTTGAAGATCTTCGGACTAGCGGGTACACAGATACGCAGTATTTT.

This chain links TRBV7-8 with TRBJ2-2; 10 nucleotides match TRBD2. Germline CDR1 and CDR2: SGHVS and FQNEAQ. J was trimmed by 7 bases and V by 5 bases; bases with no gene match: 10. The CDR3 contains 16 residues. The CDR3 region is CASSRKREGRDGELFF. The CDR3, as DNA: TGTGCCAGCAGCCGGAAGCGGGAGGGCCGAGACGGGGAGCTGTTTTTT.

The CDR3 DNA follows: TGTGCCTGGGACAGGGGCATCGGGAACACTGAAGCTTTCTTT. It encodes CAWDRGIGNTEAFF. This chain uses TRBV30 with TRBJ1-1, with 8 nucleotides matching TRBD1. The CDR3 is 14 residues long. Germline loops: CDR1 GTSNPN, CDR2 SVGIG (reference sequence). The V and J ends lost 5 bases and 1 base, in that order; junction bases with no gene match: 6.